The 18 T cell receptor beta chains below all came from one sample that was sequenced in a study of blood T cell repertoires in COVID-19. Clones were read by immunoSEQ multiplex PCR, and TCRdb kept only the in-frame ones, dropping some. There are about 83,000 clones in the sample; 90% occur only once, and 15% to 20% lies in the top ten. Sequencing was done on a sample of peripheral blood. The receptors stem from an elderly woman with active or convalescent COVID-19.

The chain links TRBV6-4 to TRBJ2-7; D might be TRBD1 (5 bases). This CDR3 spans 14 amino acids. The germline CDR1 and CDR2 sequences are MRHNA and SNTAGT. The V end was cut by 2 bases, the J end by 0 bases, with 8 bases between. For the CDR3, the DNA is TGTGCCAGCAGTGACCGCGACAGCTCCTACGAGCAGTACTTC. Its protein is CASSDRDSSYEQYF.

V gene TRBV12-5 combines with J gene TRBJ1-2, with D possibly TRBD1 on 6 matching bases. Germline assignment: CDR1 LGHNT and CDR2 FRNRAP. With 4 bases removed from V and 7 bases from J, the gap between germline ends came to 16 bases. This CDR3 has 14 residues. The CDR3 loop is CASGYLGGRSGYTF. DNA for the CDR3: TGTGCTAGTGGTTACCTGGGGGGGCGCAGTGGCTACACCTTC.

The rearrangement uses TRBV5-5 and TRBJ1-1; no reliable D call. The CDR3 is 14 amino acids. The V gene lost 3 bases and the J gene lost 1 base, with 10 bases spanning the gap. Germline V gene sequence: CDR1 SGHKS, CDR2 YYEKEE (reference sequence). CDR3 sequence: CASSWGGGNTEAFF. The CDR3 nucleotides read TGTGCCAGCAGCTGGGGAGGAGGGAACACTGAAGCTTTCTTT.

In its sample, this clone was seen once. This chain links TRBV6-5 with TRBJ2-4; perhaps TRBD2 as D (5 bases). Deletions cut 5 bases from V and 7 bases from J, with 12 bases between. The germline V gene encodes CDR1 MNHEY and CDR2 SVGAGI. This CDR3 is 13 amino acids long. CDR3 loop: CASSPASGNIQYF. CDR3 DNA: TGTGCCAGCAGTCCCGCGTCGGGGAACATTCAGTACTTC.

In this sample, this clone turned up once. V is TRBV5-4 and J is TRBJ2-7; 8 nucleotides line up with TRBD1. CDR1 is SGHNT, CDR2 YYREEE, per germline (reference sequence). V was pared by 4 bases and J by 1 base, with 4 bases of the junction left unmatched. CDR3 size: 14 residues. For the CDR3, the DNA is TGTGCCAGCAGCCCGGACAGGGCTTCCTACGAGCAGTACTTC. It encodes CASSPDRASYEQYF.

J is TRBJ2-5 and V is TRBV6-1; 11 bases line up with TRBD2. V gave up 5 bases and J gave up 1 base; unmatched junction bases: 3. The CDR3 totals 15 residues. Germline V gives CDR1 MNHNS, CDR2 SASEGT. The CDR3 bases are TGTGCCAGCAGTCTTAGCGGGGGGGTCCAAGAGACCCAGTACTTC. This encodes CASSLSGGVQETQYF.

This clone appeared a single time. In DNA, the CDR3 is TGTGCCAGCAGTGCCACTAGCGGGGGGGAAGATACGCAGTATTTT. Translated: CASSATSGGEDTQYF. The gene calls are TRBV6-4 and TRBJ2-3, with TRBD2 matching 13 bases. With V trimmed by 4 bases and J by 5 bases, 3 bases remained unmatched. The V gene's germline CDR1 is MRHNA and CDR2 SNTAGT. This CDR3 has 15 amino acids.

The chain couples TRBV28 to TRBJ2-5, with 8 positions matching TRBD2. V lost 3 bases to trimming and J lost 9 bases; unmatched junction nucleotides: 3. Germline V CDR1 and CDR2: MDHEN, SYDVKM. The CDR3 length is 12 residues. CDR3 protein: CASSFRRGAQYF. The CDR3 nucleotides are TGTGCCAGCAGTTTCCGGCGGGGGGCCCAGTACTTC.

This clone was counted between two and nine times. The chain carries TRBV6-2 or TRBV6-3 and TRBJ1-5; TRBD1 matches at 8 bases. J lost 7 bases, V lost 6 bases, and 8 bases had no gene match. This CDR3 is 14 amino acids long. Germline V gives CDR1 MNHEY, CDR2 SVGEGT. The CDR3 DNA follows: TGTGCCAGCAGCTATGGACAGGGTAGCCAGCCCCAGCATTTT. Its protein product is CASSYGQGSQPQHF.

This chain connects TRBV7-6 to TRBJ2-1, with TRBD2 matching over 8 bases. CDR3 length: 15 residues. After removal of 6 bases from V and 8 bases from J, the junction contained 12 bases not matched to a gene. Germline CDR1 reads SGHVS; CDR2 reads FNYEAQ. CDR3 DNA: TGTGCCAGCAGTTACCGGGGCCGGGAGGGCGATGAGCAGTTCTTC. This translates into CASSYRGREGDEQFF.

The chain links TRBV24-1 to TRBJ1-2; TRBD1 is a possible D gene (6 bases). Trimming left V 4 bases short and J 8 bases short, with 13 bases between. The V gene's germline CDR1 is KGHDR and CDR2 SFDVKD. The CDR3 consists of 13 residues. The CDR3 loop is CATSEDSVGGYTF. CDR3 sequence (DNA): TGTGCCACCAGTGAGGACAGTGTAGGGGGCTACACCTTC.

This clone was counted a few times. The chain carries TRBV4-2 and TRBJ1-6, with D possibly matching TRBD1 (6 bases). V was pared by 4 bases and J by 0 bases, with 25 bases between. The germline V gene has CDR1 LGHNA and CDR2 YNFKEQ. This CDR3 has 21 residues. CDR3 sequence: CASSLSGALTRGSSYNSPLHF. The CDR3, as DNA: TGTGCCAGCAGCCTATCAGGGGCCTTAACTAGGGGGAGCTCCTATAATTCACCCCTCCACTTT.

The gene calls are TRBV28 and TRBJ1-2; D gene unclear. CDR3 size: 14 residues. CDR1 and CDR2 from the germline V gene are MDHEN and SYDVKM. V dropped 6 bases and J dropped 2 bases, with 13 bases sitting between them. In DNA form, the CDR3 reads TGTGCCAGCAGGATTTCCAGCGAAAACTATGGCTACACCTTC. This encodes CASRISSENYGYTF.

The gene calls are TRBV11-2 and TRBJ2-6; a weak D match, TRBD1 (5 bases). The V end was cut by 5 bases, the J end by 5 bases, with 22 bases between. From germline, CDR1 is SGHAT and CDR2 FQNNGV. The CDR3 has 18 residues. DNA of the CDR3: TGTGCCAGCAGCCCCCGCGTCCCAGGGCAATCGAGGGCCAACGTCCTGACTTTC. This sequence encodes CASSPRVPGQSRANVLTF.

The CDR3: CASSPDLTSSTGVTQYF. In DNA form, the CDR3 reads TGCGCCAGCAGCCCAGACCTTACCTCTAGCACAGGGGTTACGCAGTATTTT. The chain employs TRBV4-3 and TRBJ2-3; 7 nucleotides match TRBD1. The V gene end was trimmed by 4 bases and the J gene end by 8 bases; junction bases not matched to a gene: 18. CDR3 length: 17 amino acids. Germline CDR1 is LGHNA and CDR2 is YSLEER.

The chain recombines TRBV4-3 with TRBJ1-1; D remains ambiguous. V was clipped by 2 bases and J by 3 bases, with 22 bases between them. The CDR3 contains 18 residues. Germline V gene data show CDR1 as LGHNA and CDR2 as YSLEER. The CDR3 DNA sequence: TGCGCCAGCAGCCAACTACCCCACGGGAGTCTTGCGGACACTGAAGCTTTCTTT. Its protein product is CASSQLPHGSLADTEAFF.

The chain combines TRBV7-3 with TRBJ2-7; maybe TRBD1 (5 bases). The CDR3 covers 15 residues. V was pared by 1 base and J by 7 bases, with 17 bases between. CDR1 and CDR2 from the germline V gene are SGHTA and FQGTGA. In DNA, the CDR3 is TGTGCCAGCAGCTTAATAAGGGGCCCTTTACGGGAGCAGTACTTC. Its protein is CASSLIRGPLREQYF.

This clone showed up just a few times. The rearrangement uses TRBV5-1 and TRBJ2-7, with D possibly TRBD1 on 6 matching bases. Per germline, CDR1 SGHRS and CDR2 YFSETQ. V shed 0 bases and J shed 0 bases, with 10 bases lying between them. The CDR3 is 15 residues long. The CDR3 DNA is TGCGCCAGCAGCTTGGTTCCAGGGGTCTCCTACGAGCAGTACTTC. Amino acid sequence: CASSLVPGVSYEQYF.